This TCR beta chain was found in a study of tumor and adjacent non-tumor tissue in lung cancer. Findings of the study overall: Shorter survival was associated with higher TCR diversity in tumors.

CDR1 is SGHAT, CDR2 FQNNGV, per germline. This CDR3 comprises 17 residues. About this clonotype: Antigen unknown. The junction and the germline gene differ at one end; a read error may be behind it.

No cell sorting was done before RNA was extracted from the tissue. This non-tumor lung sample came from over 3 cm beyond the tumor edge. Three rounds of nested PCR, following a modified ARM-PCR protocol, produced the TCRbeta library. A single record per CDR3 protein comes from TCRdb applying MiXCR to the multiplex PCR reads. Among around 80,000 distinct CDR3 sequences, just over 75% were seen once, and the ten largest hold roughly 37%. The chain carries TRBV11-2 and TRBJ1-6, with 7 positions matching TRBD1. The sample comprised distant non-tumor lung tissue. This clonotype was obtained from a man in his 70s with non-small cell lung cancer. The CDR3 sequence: CASSLVREGANNSPLRF. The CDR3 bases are TGTGCCAGCAGCTTAGTCCGAGAGGGGGCTAATAATTCACCCCTCCGCTTT.